Sequencing of this T cell receptor (beta chain) was carried out in a study of T cells in localized non-small cell lung cancer. V lost 0 bases and J lost 7, with 13 bases in between. The CDR3 length is 14 residues. From germline, CDR1 is SGHKS and CDR2 YYEKEE (reference sequence). TCRdb's table, derived via immunoSEQ multiplex PCR, lists solely in-frame clones and lacks some. This sample has 45,000 or so clones, with about 85% found just once. With respect to this clone: Antigen: not known.

Overall study results and limits: Clonality of T cells reached its maximum in uninvolved adjacent lung, surpassing tumor.

The V and J genes are TRBV5-5 and TRBJ1-2; D is possibly TRBD1 (6 bases). This material consisted of PBMCs, taken before any cancer treatment. The TCR was taken from a man between 40 and 70 years old with stage II lung adenocarcinoma. Here the CDR3 DNA reads TGTGCCAGCAGCTTGGAGCAGGGGAGGGGTGGCTACACCTTC. This translates into CASSLEQGRGGYTF. Full variable domain (outside the CDR3, taken from reference TRBV5-5 and TRBJ1-2): DAGVTQSPTHLIKTRGQQVTLRCSPISGHKSVSWYQQVLGQGPQFIFQYYEKEERGRGNFPDRFSARQFPNYSSELNVNALLLGDSALYLCASSLEQGRGGYTFGSGTRLTVV.